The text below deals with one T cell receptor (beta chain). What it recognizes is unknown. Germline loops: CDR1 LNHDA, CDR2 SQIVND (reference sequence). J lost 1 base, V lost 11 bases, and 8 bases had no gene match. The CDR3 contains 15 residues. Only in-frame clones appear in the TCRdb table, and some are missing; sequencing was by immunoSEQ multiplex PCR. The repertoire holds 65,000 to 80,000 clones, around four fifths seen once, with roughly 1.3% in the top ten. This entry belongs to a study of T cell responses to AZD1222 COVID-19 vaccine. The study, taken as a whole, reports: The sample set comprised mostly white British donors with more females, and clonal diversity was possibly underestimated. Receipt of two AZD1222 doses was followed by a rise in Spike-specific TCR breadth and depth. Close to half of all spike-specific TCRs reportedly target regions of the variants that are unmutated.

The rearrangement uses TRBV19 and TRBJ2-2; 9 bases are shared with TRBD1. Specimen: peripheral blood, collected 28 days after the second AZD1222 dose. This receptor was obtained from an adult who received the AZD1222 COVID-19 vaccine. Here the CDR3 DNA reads TGTGCCTCTACCGGGACAGGGATGAACACCGGGGAGCTGTTTTTT. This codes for CASTGTGMNTGELFF.